These 31 T cell receptor beta chains came from one sample sequenced in a study of T cell changes during pregnancy in multiple sclerosis. The assay was immunoSEQ multiplex PCR, and TCRdb's table has in-frame clones only and misses some. The table shows tens of thousands of clones, with 85% to 95% occurring only once. The specimen comprised peripheral blood, sampled before pregnancy. These receptors were collected from a female donor with multiple sclerosis, enrolled in a pregnancy study.

The rearrangement uses TRBV10-3 and TRBJ2-7; the match to TRBD2 covers 14 bases. This CDR3 spans 13 amino acids. The V and J ends lost 8 bases and 4 bases, in that order; junction bases with no gene match: 1. The germline V gene encodes CDR1 ENHRY and CDR2 SYGVKD. CDR3 nucleotides: TGTGCCATCGGGACTAGCGGGAGTTACGAGCAGTACTTC. Translated, it gives CAIGTSGSYEQYF.

The chain uses TRBV5-6 and TRBJ2-7; 10 bases align to TRBD1. CDR1 and CDR2 from the germline V gene are SGHDT and YYEEEE. The CDR3 is made up of 14 amino acids. V lost 3 bases and J lost 4; bases outside the gene matches: 4. CDR3 coding DNA: TGTGCCAGCAGCTCGGGACAGGGGCTTTACGAGCAGTACTTC. Translation: CASSSGQGLYEQYF.

This rearrangement joins TRBV7-2 to TRBJ2-2; TRBD2 matches at 8 bases. The CDR3 covers 15 residues. With 5 bases clipped from V and 5 bases from J, the junction kept 7 bases outside the gene matches. CDR1 and CDR2 from the germline V gene are SGHTA and FQGNSA. Here the CDR3 reads CASSLSGSWTGELFF. CDR3 DNA: TGTGCCAGCAGCCTCAGCGGGAGTTGGACCGGGGAGCTGTTTTTT.

The chain links TRBV5-1 to TRBJ1-3; tentative D call: TRBD1 (6 bases). CDR1 is SGHRS and CDR2 is YFSETQ in the germline V gene. Between the trimmed V and J ends, which lost 4 bases and 0 bases, there was a span of 11 bases. The CDR3 is 15 residues long. The CDR3 bases are TGCGCCAGCAGCCCCGAAGGGGGCTCTGGAAACACCATATATTTT. Translation: CASSPEGGSGNTIYF.

This clone was observed once. V is TRBV15 and J is TRBJ2-1; TRBD2 agrees at 8 bases. V was pared by 2 bases and J by 4 bases, with 13 bases of the junction left unmatched. The CDR3 extends over 18 amino acids. Germline lookup yields CDR1 LNHNV and CDR2 YYDKDF (reference sequence). The CDR3 reads CATSRSPPLAGHYNEQFF. CDR3 nucleotides: TGTGCCACCAGCAGATCCCCGCCCTTAGCGGGACATTACAATGAGCAGTTCTTC.

The chain joins TRBV7-8 to TRBJ2-7; 10 nucleotides align to TRBD2. Trimming took 0 bases from V and 0 from J; bases not matched to a gene: 14. This CDR3 has 20 amino acids. Germline V CDR1 and CDR2: SGHVS, FQNEAQ. The CDR3: CASSLAPDVAGGGISYEQYF. The CDR3 DNA follows: TGTGCCAGCAGCTTAGCGCCCGATGTAGCGGGAGGAGGGATCTCCTACGAGCAGTACTTC.

The V and J genes are TRBV27 and TRBJ1-5, with D tentatively TRBD1 (6 bases). Trimming took 6 bases from V and 5 from J, leaving 17 bases between them. Germline V gene lookup returns CDR1 MNHEY and CDR2 SMNVEV (reference sequence). The CDR3 spans 15 residues. CDR3 bases: TGTGCCAGCAGACCCCGCGGGGGGGGCTATCAGCCCCAGCATTTT. It is translated as CASRPRGGGYQPQHF.

With respect to this clone: In the same sample, other DNA sequences code for this CDR3. The chain uses TRBV18 and TRBJ2-3; TRBD1 agrees at 7 bases. V shed 6 bases and J 5 bases; nucleotides not matched to a gene: 5. The CDR3 is 13 amino acids. The germline V gene encodes CDR1 KGHSH and CDR2 LQKENI. The chain's CDR3 is CASSPNRGDTQYF. The DNA of the CDR3 is TGTGCCAGCTCTCCCAACAGGGGAGATACGCAGTATTTT.

The rearrangement joins TRBV27 to TRBJ2-6; D not resolved. Germline assignment: CDR1 MNHEY and CDR2 SMNVEV (reference sequence). The V end lost 2 bases, the J end lost 0 bases, and 8 bases lay between the germline ends. The CDR3 sequence is 16 residues long. CDR3 sequence: CASSLKYSSGANVLTF. The DNA of the CDR3 is TGTGCCAGCAGTTTAAAATACAGCTCTGGGGCCAACGTCCTGACTTTC.

The rearrangement uses TRBV29-1 and TRBJ2-1; 8 nucleotides match TRBD2. Germline lookup yields CDR1 SQVTM and CDR2 ANQGSEA. CDR3 length: 14 residues. Germline trimming cut 5 bases from V and 2 bases from J; bases unmatched to any gene: 5. The CDR3 loop is CSVPLAGAYNEQFF. CDR3 nucleotides: TGCAGCGTTCCCCTAGCGGGTGCCTACAATGAGCAGTTCTTC.

CDR3 DNA sequence: TGTGCCAGCAGCTCAACAGGGAGCTCTGGGGCCAACGTCCTGACTTTC. Protein: CASSSTGSSGANVLTF. The rearrangement joins TRBV7-2 to TRBJ2-6; TRBD1 is a possible D gene (6 bases). Germline-derived CDR1 and CDR2 are SGHTA and FQGNSA. Between the trimmed V and J ends, which lost 4 bases and 0 bases, there was a span of 10 bases. The CDR3 runs 16 residues.

The V and J genes are TRBV5-4 and TRBJ2-7; the match to TRBD2 covers 16 bases. Germline V lookup: CDR1 SGHNT, CDR2 YYREEE (reference sequence). There are 19 residues in the CDR3. The V segment lost 3 bases and the J segment 0 bases; nucleotides outside the gene matches: 9. CDR3 sequence: CASSSTGTSGRGLSYEQYF. The CDR3 DNA sequence: TGTGCCAGCAGCTCAACGGGGACTAGCGGGAGGGGACTCTCCTACGAGCAGTACTTC.

This sequence joins TRBV27 and TRBJ2-7; 11 nucleotides agree with TRBD2. The V gene end was trimmed by 4 bases and the J gene end by 3 bases; junction bases not matched to a gene: 8. Germline assignment: CDR1 MNHEY and CDR2 SMNVEV (reference sequence). The CDR3 is made up of 16 amino acids. The CDR3 DNA is TGTGCCAGCAGTTCGGCCACTAGCGGGAGTCTCTACGAGCAGTACTTC. This sequence encodes CASSSATSGSLYEQYF.

The chain carries TRBV7-9 and TRBJ1-2; D is ambiguous. The germline V gene encodes CDR1 SEHNR and CDR2 FQNEAQ (reference sequence). The CDR3 is 12 amino acids. V was pared by 7 bases and J by 4 bases, with 10 bases between. CDR3 loop: CASTVNSYGYTF. Written as DNA, the CDR3 is TGTGCCAGCACCGTAAACAGCTATGGCTACACCTTC.

This chain connects TRBV2 to TRBJ2-1, with D possibly matching TRBD1 (6 bases). V lost 6 bases and J 4 bases, leaving 13 bases between the germline ends. Germline lookup yields CDR1 SNHLY and CDR2 FYNNEI. The CDR3 has 14 residues. The CDR3 DNA reads as TGTGCCAGCAGCGCCCGGGACATTTACAATGAGCAGTTCTTC. Translation gives CASSARDIYNEQFF.

This clone was counted a single time. V and J are TRBV21-1 and TRBJ2-3; the D segment call TRBD2 is taken from the table without a DNA check. TRBV21-1 is marked as a pseudogene. This CDR3 region has 16 residues. This CDR3 is CASSINRDSCTDTQYF. The CDR3 DNA reads as TGTGCCAGCAGCATTAACCGGGACTCCTGCACAGATACGCAGTATTTT.

The rearrangement uses TRBV27 and TRBJ1-1; 7 bases fit TRBD1. The CDR3 is 15 amino acids. CDR1 is MNHEY and CDR2 is SMNVEV in the germline V gene (reference sequence). V shed 2 bases, J shed 4 bases, and the junction held 7 bases outside the gene matches. The chain's CDR3 is CASSLRQGSGTEAFF. The CDR3 nucleotides are TGTGCCAGCAGTTTACGACAGGGTTCGGGCACTGAAGCTTTCTTT.

The chain carries TRBV15 and TRBJ1-3; 7 nucleotides align to TRBD1. The CDR3 length is 18 residues. Germline assignment: CDR1 LNHNV and CDR2 YYDKDF (reference sequence). Germline trimming cut 1 base from V and 1 base from J; bases unmatched to any gene: 10. DNA for the CDR3: TGTGCCACCAGCAGAGTCCAGGGGGGCGCAGGGTCTGGAAACACCATATATTTT. It translates to CATSRVQGGAGSGNTIYF.

The chain uses TRBV9 and TRBJ2-2; TRBD2 aligns across 12 bases. Germline trimming cut 4 bases from V and 6 bases from J; bases unmatched to any gene: 7. Germline CDR1 is SGDLS and CDR2 is YYNGEE. The CDR3 consists of 16 residues. CDR3 amino acids: CASSPRASGRAGELFF. CDR3 nucleotides: TGTGCCAGCAGCCCCCGGGCTAGCGGGAGGGCCGGGGAGCTGTTTTTT. The variable domain in full, completed from reference TRBV9 and TRBJ2-2, reads DSGVTQTPKHLITATGQRVTLRCSPRSGDLSVYWYQQSLDQGLQFLIQYYNGEERAKGNILERFSAQQFPDLHSELNLSSLELGDSALYFCASSPRASGRAGELFFGEGSRLTVL.

The chain is built from TRBV7-2 and TRBJ2-2; TRBD2 might be the D (6 bases). The V gene lost 3 bases and the J gene lost 6 bases, with 8 bases spanning the gap. Per germline, CDR1 SGHTA and CDR2 FQGNSA. The CDR3 is 13 residues long. CDR3 in DNA: TGTGCCAGCAGCTTTGGCGGGGCCGGGGAGCTGTTTTTT. Encoded protein: CASSFGGAGELFF. Full variable domain (remainder filled in from reference TRBV7-2 and TRBJ2-2): GAGVSQSPSNKVTEKGKDVELRCDPISGHTALYWYRQSLGQGLEFLIYFQGNSAPDKSGLPSDRFSAERTGGSVSTLTIQRTQQEDSAVYLCASSFGGAGELFFGEGSRLTVL.

V and J are TRBV4-3 and TRBJ1-1; D call uncertain. CDR3 length equals 15 residues. Trimming took off 2 bases at V and 2 bases at J, with 12 bases between the two ends. Germline V lookup: CDR1 LGHNA, CDR2 YSLEER. CDR3 nucleotides: TGCGCCAGCAGCCAAACTATGCTTGGCAACACTGAAGCTTTCTTT. Residues: CASSQTMLGNTEAFF.

The V call is TRBV27, the J call TRBJ2-3; 7 bases match TRBD1. The CDR3 sequence is 16 residues long. The germline gives CDR1 MNHEY, CDR2 SMNVEV (reference sequence). Trimming at V came to 3 bases and at J to 4 bases, leaving 10 bases not matched to a gene. The CDR3 region is CASSLTGNEWADTQYF. For the CDR3, the DNA is TGTGCCAGCAGTTTGACAGGGAATGAATGGGCAGATACGCAGTATTTT.

The rearrangement joins TRBV4-1 to TRBJ1-4; the D is unclear. V was pared by 0 bases and J by 5 bases, with 7 bases between. This CDR3 has 14 residues. Per germline, CDR1 MGHRA and CDR2 YSYEKL. CDR3 in amino acids: CASSQDRFNEKLFF. The CDR3 region has the DNA TGCGCCAGCAGCCAAGACAGATTCAATGAAAAACTGTTTTTT.

V gene TRBV5-1 combines with J gene TRBJ2-3; 8 nucleotides line up with TRBD2. After removal of 4 bases from V and 2 bases from J, the junction contained 12 bases not matched to a gene. The CDR3 covers 17 residues. Germline V gene sequence: CDR1 SGHRS, CDR2 YFSETQ. The CDR3 region is CASSPEGLAGPTDTQYF. CDR3 in DNA: TGCGCCAGCAGCCCCGAGGGTCTAGCGGGCCCCACAGATACGCAGTATTTT.

The chain is built from TRBV5-5 and TRBJ1-2, with TRBD1 as a possible D gene (5 bases). Germline assignment: CDR1 SGHKS and CDR2 YYEKEE (reference sequence). The CDR3 is 13 amino acids. The ends were cut back, 0 bases at V and 2 bases at J, with 5 bases in the middle. CDR3 nucleotide sequence: TGTGCCAGCAGCTTGGAGGGGAACTATGGCTACACCTTC. The encoded protein is CASSLEGNYGYTF. Based on the CDR3 plus reference TRBV5-5 and TRBJ1-2, the full variable domain is DAGVTQSPTHLIKTRGQQVTLRCSPISGHKSVSWYQQVLGQGPQFIFQYYEKEERGRGNFPDRFSARQFPNYSSELNVNALLLGDSALYLCASSLEGNYGYTFGSGTRLTVV.

The rearrangement uses TRBV6-5 and TRBJ2-7; TRBD1 aligns across 9 bases. Trimming removed 4 bases from V and 2 bases from J; junction bases left unmatched: 6. The length of the CDR3 is 15 residues. Germline-derived CDR1 and CDR2 are MNHEY and SVGAGI. The CDR3 nucleotides read TGTGCCAGCAGTTCCTACGGGACAGGGACCTACGAGCAGTACTTC. Translating it yields CASSSYGTGTYEQYF.

This chain uses TRBV5-1 with TRBJ2-7; 12 bases align to TRBD1. The CDR3 consists of 15 residues. With 0 bases clipped from V and 5 bases from J, the junction kept 3 bases outside the gene matches. Per the germline V gene, CDR1 is SGHRS and CDR2 is YFSETQ. The CDR3 DNA is TGCGCCAGCAGCTTGGTGGGACAGGGGGCCCACGAGCAGTACTTC. This sequence encodes CASSLVGQGAHEQYF.

In this sample, this clone turned up once. V usage is TRBV6-5 and J usage is TRBJ2-1; 7 nucleotides match TRBD2. The CDR3 consists of 15 residues. Per the germline V gene, CDR1 is MNHEY and CDR2 is SVGAGI. J was trimmed by 5 bases and V by 2 bases; bases with no gene match: 6. CDR3 in DNA: TGTGCCAGCAGTTACGGGTCTAGCGGTGACAATGAGCAGTTCTTC. Amino acids: CASSYGSSGDNEQFF.

To note about this clone: At one of its ends the junction is not consistent with the germline gene, which may arise from a read error. The rearrangement joins TRBV28 to TRBJ1-2, with D possibly being TRBD1 (5 bases). The CDR3 runs to 12 residues. Germline V lookup: CDR1 MDHEN, CDR2 SYDVKM. As DNA, the CDR3 is TGTGCCAGCAGTTTAGGACACTACGGCTACACCTTC. Amino acid sequence: CASSLGHYGYTF.

This chain connects TRBV4-1 to TRBJ2-1, with D uncertain. V lost 1 base to trimming and J lost 16 bases, with 11 bases between them. Germline V gene data show CDR1 as MGHRA and CDR2 as YSYEKL. The CDR3 length is 11 residues. The CDR3 sequence: CASSQGALSFF. The CDR3 bases are TGCGCCAGCAGCCAAGGGGCCCTGAGTTTCTTC.

This chain joins TRBV30 and TRBJ2-7; D unresolved. The CDR3 loop spans 12 amino acids. The ends were cut back, 0 bases at V and 5 bases at J, with 8 bases in the middle. Germline V gives CDR1 GTSNPN, CDR2 SVGIG (reference sequence). This CDR3 is CAWSVRSDEQYF. The CDR3 DNA is TGTGCCTGGAGTGTTAGAAGTGACGAGCAGTACTTC.